A single T cell receptor (beta chain) is shown here with its context. Between the trimmed V and J ends, which lost 8 bases and 0 bases, there was a span of 10 bases. There are 13 residues in the CDR3. The V gene's germline CDR1 is WNHNN and CDR2 SYGVQD (reference sequence). In the study's own analysis: Reference gene primer amplification gave nucleated cell count estimates. Clones were sequenced by immunoSEQ multiplex PCR, and TCRdb holds only the in-frame ones, with some missing. The V and J calls and clone size were taken over from that table, and D and trimming were inferred from the DNA. The profile shows around 220,000 clones, around 82% of them singletons. This record belongs to a study of blood T cell repertoires in COVID-19. At the level of the study: Sources were T cells, B-cell-depleted T cells, or PBMCs; the material itself was cDNA or gDNA.

The rearrangement uses TRBV10-1 and TRBJ1-1; D gene unclear. Sequenced material: peripheral blood. This TCR was recovered from an elderly woman with active or convalescent COVID-19. CDR3 in DNA: TGCGCCAGCTCGGGATCCATGAACACTGAAGCTTTCTTT. Protein: CASSGSMNTEAFF.